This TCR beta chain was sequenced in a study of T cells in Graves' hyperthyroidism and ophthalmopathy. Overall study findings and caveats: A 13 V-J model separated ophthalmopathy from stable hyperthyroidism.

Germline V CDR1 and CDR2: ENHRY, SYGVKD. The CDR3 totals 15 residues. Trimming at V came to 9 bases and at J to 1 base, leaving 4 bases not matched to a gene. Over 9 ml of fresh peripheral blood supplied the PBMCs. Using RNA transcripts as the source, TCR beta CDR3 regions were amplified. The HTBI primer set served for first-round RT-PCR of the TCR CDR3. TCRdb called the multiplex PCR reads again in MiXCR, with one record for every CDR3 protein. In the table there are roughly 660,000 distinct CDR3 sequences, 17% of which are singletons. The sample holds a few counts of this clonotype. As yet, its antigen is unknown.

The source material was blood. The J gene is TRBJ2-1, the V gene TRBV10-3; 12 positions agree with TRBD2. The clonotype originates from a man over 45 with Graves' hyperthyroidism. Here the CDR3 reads CAIRLAGVSYNEQFF. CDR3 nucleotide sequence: TGTGCCATTCGACTAGCGGGAGTTTCCTACAATGAGCAGTTCTTC.